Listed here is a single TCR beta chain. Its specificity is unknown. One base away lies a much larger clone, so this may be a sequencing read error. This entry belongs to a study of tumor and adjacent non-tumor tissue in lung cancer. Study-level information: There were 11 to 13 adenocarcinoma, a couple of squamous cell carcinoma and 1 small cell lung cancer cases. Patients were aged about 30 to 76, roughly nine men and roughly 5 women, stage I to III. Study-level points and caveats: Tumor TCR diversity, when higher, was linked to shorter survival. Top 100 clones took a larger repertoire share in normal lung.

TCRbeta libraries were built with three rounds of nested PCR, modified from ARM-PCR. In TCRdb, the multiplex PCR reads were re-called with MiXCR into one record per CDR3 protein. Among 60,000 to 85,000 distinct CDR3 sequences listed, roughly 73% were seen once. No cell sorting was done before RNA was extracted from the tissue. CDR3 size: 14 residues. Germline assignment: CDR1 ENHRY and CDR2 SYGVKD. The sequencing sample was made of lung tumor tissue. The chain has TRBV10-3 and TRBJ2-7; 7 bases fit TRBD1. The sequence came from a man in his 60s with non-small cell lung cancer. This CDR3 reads CATNRGAEASERYF. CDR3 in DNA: TGTGCCACGAACAGGGGAGCAGAGGCGTCCGAGCGGTACTTC.